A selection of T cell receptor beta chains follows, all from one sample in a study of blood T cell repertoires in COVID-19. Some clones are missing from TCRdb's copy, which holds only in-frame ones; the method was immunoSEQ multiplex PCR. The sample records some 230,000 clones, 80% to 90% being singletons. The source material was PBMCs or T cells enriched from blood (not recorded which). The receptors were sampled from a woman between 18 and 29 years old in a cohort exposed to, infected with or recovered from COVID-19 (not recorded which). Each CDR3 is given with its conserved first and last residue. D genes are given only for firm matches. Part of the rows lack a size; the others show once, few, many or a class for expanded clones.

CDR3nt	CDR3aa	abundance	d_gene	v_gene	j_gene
TGTGCCAGCAGCTTAGATCTTACAGGGGTTTACGAGCAGTACTTC	CASSLDLTGVYEQYF	NA	TRBD1	TRBV11-2	TRBJ2-7
TGTGCCAGCAGCTTGTACCGGGACAAAAGTTGGACCCAGTACTTC	CASSLYRDKSWTQYF	NA	NA	TRBV5-6	TRBJ2-5
TGCGCCAGCAGCTCGGACAGGGCGGGAGAGACCCAGTACTTC	CASSSDRAGETQYF	NA	TRBD1	TRBV5-1	TRBJ2-5
TGTGCCAGCGAGGACAGGGGAGCCAAAAACATTCAGTACTTC	CASEDRGAKNIQYF	NA	TRBD1	TRBV7-2	TRBJ2-4
TGTGCCAGCGGGAGGGGACGGGGGATGAATTCACCCCTCCACTTT	CASGRGRGMNSPLHF	NA	NA	TRBV6-1	TRBJ1-6
TGTGCCAGCAGCCAAGGACAGGGCGCTCCCGGCAACACCATATATTTT	CASSQGQGAPGNTIYF	NA	TRBD1	TRBV4-2	TRBJ1-3
TGCGCCAGCAGTGGAGGATCTGGAAACACCATATATTTT	CASSGGSGNTIYF	once	NA	TRBV10-1	TRBJ1-3
TGTGCCAGCAGCCGCAGGACTAGCGGGAGGACAGATACGCAGTATTTT	CASSRRTSGRTDTQYF	NA	TRBD2	TRBV13	TRBJ2-3
TGTGCCAGCAGCCAACTCCCGGGACAGGGGGCCGAGCAGTACTTC	CASSQLPGQGAEQYF	NA	TRBD1	TRBV3-1/TRBV3-2	TRBJ2-7
TGTGCCAGCAGCTTTAGCGGGACCTCCGGCAATGAGCAGTTCTTC	CASSFSGTSGNEQFF	once	TRBD2	TRBV7-3	TRBJ2-1
TGTGCCAGCAGCTTGATGGGGACTAGCGGGAGGGAAGAGACCCAGTACTTC	CASSLMGTSGREETQYF	NA	TRBD2	TRBV13	TRBJ2-5
TGTGCCAGCTCACCACCGCCAGGGGGCGTCTACGAGCAGTACTTC	CASSPPPGGVYEQYF	NA	TRBD1	TRBV18	TRBJ2-7
TGTGCCAGCAGTCCCCGACAGGGTCCCTACGAGCAGTACTTC	CASSPRQGPYEQYF	NA	TRBD1	TRBV27	TRBJ2-7
TGTGCCAGCAGTTTATGGGACATTAGCAATCAGCCCCAGCATTTT	CASSLWDISNQPQHF	once	NA	TRBV28	TRBJ1-5
TGTGCCAGCAGACTTTCTAGCGGGGGGGCCGGCGGGGAGCTGTTTTTT	CASRLSSGGAGGELFF	NA	TRBD2	TRBV2	TRBJ2-2
TGTGCCAGCAGTCGGGATAACAATGAGCAGTTCTTC	CASSRDNNEQFF	many	NA	TRBV27	TRBJ2-1
TGTGCCAGCAGCCAAGGTGCGGTGAACACTGAAGCTTTCTTT	CASSQGAVNTEAFF	NA	NA	TRBV7-9	TRBJ1-1
TGTGCCAGCACCCAACAGGGTGTGGAGACCCAGTACTTC	CASTQQGVETQYF	NA	NA	TRBV6-5	TRBJ2-5
TGTGCCAGCAGTGCTCCTCCGGGTAGCGGGAGAACAGATACGCAGTATTTT	CASSAPPGSGRTDTQYF	NA	TRBD2	TRBV2	TRBJ2-3
TGTGCCAGCAGCCTGAATTACATAGGGGGCGGCACAGATACGCAGTATTTT	CASSLNYIGGGTDTQYF	NA	TRBD1	TRBV4-2	TRBJ2-3
TGCGCCAGCAGCTTGAATGGCGGGGGCACAGATACGCAGTATTTT	CASSLNGGGTDTQYF	NA	NA	TRBV5-1	TRBJ2-3
TGTGCCAGCAGCTCTACAGGGGGCAATCAGCCCCAGCATTTT	CASSSTGGNQPQHF	NA	TRBD1	TRBV7-9	TRBJ1-5
TGTGCCAGCAGCCCAGGGCCAGAGTACCAAGAGACCCAGTACTTC	CASSPGPEYQETQYF	NA	NA	TRBV13	TRBJ2-5
TGTGCCATCAGCCGGGGGGGGACAGATACGCAGTATTTT	CAISRGGTDTQYF	NA	TRBD2	TRBV10-3	TRBJ2-3
TGTGCCAGCAGTCAAGTTCCTAATGAGCAGTTCTTC	CASSQVPNEQFF	NA	NA	TRBV14	TRBJ2-1
TGTGCCAGCACACGTTATCCTTCAGGGGGCGAATATGAAAAACTGTTTTTT	CASTRYPSGGEYEKLFF	few	TRBD1	TRBV28	TRBJ1-4